The 3 T cell receptor beta chains below come from one sample, sequenced in a study of Graves' ophthalmopathy and Graves' hyperthyroidism. RNA served as the template for amplifying TCR beta CDR3 regions. First-round RT-PCR with HTBI primers preceded a second-round multiplex PCR. TCRdb processed the multiplex PCR reads anew with MiXCR; each CDR3 protein has one entry. Of 200,000 to 300,000 distinct CDR3 sequences in the sample, 45% to 55% were seen once. The sequencing sample was made of peripheral blood. The receptors stem from an adult man with Graves' ophthalmopathy.

CDR3 amino acids: CASSLEPGQGYSPLHF. The CDR3 DNA follows: TGCGCCAGCAGCTTGGAACCGGGACAGGGTTATTCACCCCTCCACTTT. The chain combines TRBV5-1 with TRBJ1-6, with 9 positions matching TRBD1. This CDR3 region has 16 residues. V was clipped by 0 bases and J by 8 bases; unmatched bases: 6. Germline V lookup: CDR1 SGHRS, CDR2 YFSETQ.

This clonotype was counted a few times. The J gene is TRBJ1-2, the V gene TRBV7-9, with D perhaps matching TRBD1 (6 bases). Germline lookup yields CDR1 SEHNR and CDR2 FQNEAQ (reference sequence). Trimming removed 8 bases at V and 1 base at J, with 17 bases between. This CDR3 spans 15 amino acids. The CDR3 is CASEEAGTRNYGYTF. DNA for the CDR3: TGTGCCAGCGAAGAAGCGGGGACACGTAACTATGGCTACACCTTC.

CDR3 protein: CSVRDSSNYGYTF. The CDR3 DNA is TGCAGCGTACGGGACAGTTCTAACTATGGCTACACCTTC. The gene calls are TRBV29-1 and TRBJ1-2; 7 nucleotides match TRBD1. The CDR3 totals 13 residues. J was trimmed by 0 bases and V by 6 bases; bases with no gene match: 4. CDR1 and CDR2 from the germline V gene are SQVTM and ANQGSEA. The full variable domain, in which reference TRBV29-1 and TRBJ1-2 provide the parts outside the CDR3, is SAVISQKPSRDICQRGTSLTIQCQVDSQVTMMFWYRQQPGQSLTLIATANQGSEATYESGFVIDKFPISRPNLTFSTLTVSNMSPEDSSIYLCSVRDSSNYGYTFGSGTRLTVV.